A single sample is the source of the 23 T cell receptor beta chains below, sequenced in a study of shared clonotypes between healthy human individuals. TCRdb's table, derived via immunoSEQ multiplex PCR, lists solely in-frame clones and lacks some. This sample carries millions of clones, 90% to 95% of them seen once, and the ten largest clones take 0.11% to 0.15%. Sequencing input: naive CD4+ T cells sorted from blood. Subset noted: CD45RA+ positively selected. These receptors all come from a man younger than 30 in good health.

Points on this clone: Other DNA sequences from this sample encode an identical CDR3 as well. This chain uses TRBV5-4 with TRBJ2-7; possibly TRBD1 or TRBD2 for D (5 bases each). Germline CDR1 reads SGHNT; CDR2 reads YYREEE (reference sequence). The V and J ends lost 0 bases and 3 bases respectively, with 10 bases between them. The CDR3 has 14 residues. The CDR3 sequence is CASSLGRGRYEQYF. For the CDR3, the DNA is TGTGCCAGCAGCTTGGGAAGGGGACGCTACGAGCAGTACTTC. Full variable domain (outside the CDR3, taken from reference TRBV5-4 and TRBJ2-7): ETGVTQSPTHLIKTRGQQVTLRCSSQSGHNTVSWYQQALGQGPQFIFQYYREEENGRGNFPPRFSGLQFPNYSSELNVNALELDDSALYLCASSLGRGRYEQYFGPGTRLTVT.

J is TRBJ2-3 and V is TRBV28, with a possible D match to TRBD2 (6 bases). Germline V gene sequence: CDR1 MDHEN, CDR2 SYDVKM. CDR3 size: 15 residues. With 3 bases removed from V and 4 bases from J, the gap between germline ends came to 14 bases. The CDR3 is CASSFPTTGADTQYF. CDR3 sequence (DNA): TGTGCCAGCAGTTTCCCAACTACGGGGGCAGATACGCAGTATTTT.

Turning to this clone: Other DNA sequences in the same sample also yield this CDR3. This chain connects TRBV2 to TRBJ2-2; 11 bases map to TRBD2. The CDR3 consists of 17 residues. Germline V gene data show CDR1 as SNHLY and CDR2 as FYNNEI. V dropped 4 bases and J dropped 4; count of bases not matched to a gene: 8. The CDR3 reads CASSGGSGRAGTGELFF. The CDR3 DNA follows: TGTGCCAGCAGTGGCGGTAGCGGGAGGGCGGGCACCGGGGAGCTGTTTTTT.

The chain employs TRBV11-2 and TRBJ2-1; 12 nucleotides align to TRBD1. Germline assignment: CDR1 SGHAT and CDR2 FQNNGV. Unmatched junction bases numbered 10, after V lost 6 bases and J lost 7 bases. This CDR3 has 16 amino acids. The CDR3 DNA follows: TGTGCCAGCAGGACGGTGAAGGGACAGGGGGCGAATGAGCAGTTCTTC. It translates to CASRTVKGQGANEQFF.

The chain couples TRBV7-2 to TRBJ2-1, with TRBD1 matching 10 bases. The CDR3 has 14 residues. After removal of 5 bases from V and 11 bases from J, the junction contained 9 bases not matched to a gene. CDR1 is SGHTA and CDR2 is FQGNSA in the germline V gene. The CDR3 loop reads CASSPPGQGRQQFF. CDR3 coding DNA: TGTGCCAGCAGCCCCCCGGGACAGGGGCGACAGCAGTTCTTC.

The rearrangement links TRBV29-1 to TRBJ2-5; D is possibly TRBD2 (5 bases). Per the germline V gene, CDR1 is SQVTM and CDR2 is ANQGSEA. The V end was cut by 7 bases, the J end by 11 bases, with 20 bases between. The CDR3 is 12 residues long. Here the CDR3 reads CSGAQSPGEQYF. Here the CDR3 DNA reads TGCAGCGGGGCACAGTCCCCTGGGGAGCAGTACTTC.

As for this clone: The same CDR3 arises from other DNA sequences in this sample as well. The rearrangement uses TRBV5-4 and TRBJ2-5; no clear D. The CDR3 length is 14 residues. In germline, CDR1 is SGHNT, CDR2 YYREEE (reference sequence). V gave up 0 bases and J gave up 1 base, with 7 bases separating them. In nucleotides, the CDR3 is TGTGCCAGCAGCTTGGGAGGTTCCCAAGAGACCCAGTACTTC. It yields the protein CASSLGGSQETQYF.

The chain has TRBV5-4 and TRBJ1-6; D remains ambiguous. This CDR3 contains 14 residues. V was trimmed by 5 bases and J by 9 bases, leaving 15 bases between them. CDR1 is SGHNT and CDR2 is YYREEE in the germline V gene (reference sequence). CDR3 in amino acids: CASSRDGPTSPLHF. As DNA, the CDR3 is TGTGCCAGCAGTCGTGACGGCCCCACTTCACCCCTCCACTTT. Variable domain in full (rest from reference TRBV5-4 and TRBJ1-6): ETGVTQSPTHLIKTRGQQVTLRCSSQSGHNTVSWYQQALGQGPQFIFQYYREEENGRGNFPPRFSGLQFPNYSSELNVNALELDDSALYLCASSRDGPTSPLHFGNGTRLTVT.

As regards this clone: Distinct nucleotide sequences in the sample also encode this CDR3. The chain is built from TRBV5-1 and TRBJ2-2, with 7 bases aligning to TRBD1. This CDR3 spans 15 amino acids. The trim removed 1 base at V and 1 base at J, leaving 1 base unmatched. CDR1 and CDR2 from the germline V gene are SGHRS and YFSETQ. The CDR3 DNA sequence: TGCGCCAGCAGCTTGCGGACAGGGAACACCGGGGAGCTGTTTTTT. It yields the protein CASSLRTGNTGELFF.

The CDR3 spells CASSPGRRTTDTQYF. In nucleotides, the CDR3 is TGTGCCAGCAGCCCGGGGCGGCGAACCACAGATACGCAGTATTTT. This chain links TRBV7-2 with TRBJ2-3; D might be TRBD1 or TRBD2, each matching 5 bases. The ends were cut back, 5 bases at V and 2 bases at J, with 14 bases in the middle. In germline, CDR1 is SGHTA, CDR2 FQGNSA. The CDR3 spans 15 residues.

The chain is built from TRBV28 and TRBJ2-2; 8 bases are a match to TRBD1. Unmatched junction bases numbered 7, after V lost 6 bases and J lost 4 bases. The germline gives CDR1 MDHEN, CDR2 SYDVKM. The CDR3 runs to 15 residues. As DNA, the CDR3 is TGTGCCAGCAGGACAGGGGAGACGAGCACCGGGGAGCTGTTTTTT. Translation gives CASRTGETSTGELFF.

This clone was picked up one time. The CDR3 nucleotides read TGTGCCAGTTCAGCGGGTAGCTCCTACAATGAGCAGTTCTTC. Protein sequence: CASSAGSSYNEQFF. The V and J genes are TRBV19 and TRBJ2-1; D is perhaps TRBD2 (6 bases). This CDR3 spans 14 amino acids. V lost 8 bases and J lost 0, with 11 bases in between. In germline, CDR1 is LNHDA, CDR2 SQIVND (reference sequence).

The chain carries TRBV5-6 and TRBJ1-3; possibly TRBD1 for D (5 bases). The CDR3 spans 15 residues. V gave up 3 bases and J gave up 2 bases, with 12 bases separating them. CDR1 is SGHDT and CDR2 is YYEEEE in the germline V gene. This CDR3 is CASSSTGEPGNTIYF. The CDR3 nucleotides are TGTGCCAGCAGCTCTACAGGAGAACCTGGAAACACCATATATTTT.

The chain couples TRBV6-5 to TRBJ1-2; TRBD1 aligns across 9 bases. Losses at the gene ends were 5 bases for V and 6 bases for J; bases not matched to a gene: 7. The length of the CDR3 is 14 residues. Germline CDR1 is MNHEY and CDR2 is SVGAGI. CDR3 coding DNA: TGTGCCAGCAGTCCCAGGACAGGGGCTGATGGCTACACCTTC. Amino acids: CASSPRTGADGYTF.

Here the CDR3 reads CASSVAGRGYNEQFF. The CDR3 bases are TGTGCCAGCAGCGTAGCGGGGAGGGGGTACAATGAGCAGTTCTTC. This chain uses TRBV9 with TRBJ2-1, with D tentatively TRBD2 (7 bases). V was trimmed by 0 bases and J by 4 bases, leaving 11 bases between them. CDR1 SGDLS and CDR2 YYNGEE come from the germline V gene. This CDR3 spans 15 amino acids.

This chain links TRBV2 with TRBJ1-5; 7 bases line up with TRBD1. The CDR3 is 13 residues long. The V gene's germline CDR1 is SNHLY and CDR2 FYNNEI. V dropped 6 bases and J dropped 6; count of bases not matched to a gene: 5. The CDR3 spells CASRQGLSQPQHF. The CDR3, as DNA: TGTGCCAGCAGACAGGGGTTGAGTCAGCCCCAGCATTTT.

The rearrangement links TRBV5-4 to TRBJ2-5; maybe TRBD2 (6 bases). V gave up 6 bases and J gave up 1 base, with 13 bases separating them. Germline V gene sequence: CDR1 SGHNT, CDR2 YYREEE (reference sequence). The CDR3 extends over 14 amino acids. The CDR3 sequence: CASMPWGVQETQYF. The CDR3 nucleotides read TGTGCCAGCATGCCATGGGGGGTCCAAGAGACCCAGTACTTC. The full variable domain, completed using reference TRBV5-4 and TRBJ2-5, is ETGVTQSPTHLIKTRGQQVTLRCSSQSGHNTVSWYQQALGQGPQFIFQYYREEENGRGNFPPRFSGLQFPNYSSELNVNALELDDSALYLCASMPWGVQETQYFGPGTRLLVL.

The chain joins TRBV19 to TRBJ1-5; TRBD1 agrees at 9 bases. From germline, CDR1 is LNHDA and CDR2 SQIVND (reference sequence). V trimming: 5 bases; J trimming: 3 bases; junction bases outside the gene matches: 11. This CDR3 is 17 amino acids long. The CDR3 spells CASSVVQGASSNQPQHF. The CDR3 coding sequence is TGTGCCAGTAGTGTCGTACAGGGGGCCAGTTCCAATCAGCCCCAGCATTTT.

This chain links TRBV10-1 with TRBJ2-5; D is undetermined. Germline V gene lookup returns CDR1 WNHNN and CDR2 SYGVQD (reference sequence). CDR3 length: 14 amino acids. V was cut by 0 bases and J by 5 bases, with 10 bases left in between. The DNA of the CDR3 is TGCGCCAGCAGTGAGTCTAGGACCCGGGAGACCCAGTACTTC. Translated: CASSESRTRETQYF.

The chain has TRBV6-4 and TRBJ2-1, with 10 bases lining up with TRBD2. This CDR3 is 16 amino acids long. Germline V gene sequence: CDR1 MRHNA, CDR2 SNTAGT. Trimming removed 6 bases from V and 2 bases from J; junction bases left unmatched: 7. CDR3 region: CASSETSGQTYNEQFF. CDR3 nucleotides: TGTGCCAGCAGCGAGACTAGCGGGCAAACCTACAATGAGCAGTTCTTC.

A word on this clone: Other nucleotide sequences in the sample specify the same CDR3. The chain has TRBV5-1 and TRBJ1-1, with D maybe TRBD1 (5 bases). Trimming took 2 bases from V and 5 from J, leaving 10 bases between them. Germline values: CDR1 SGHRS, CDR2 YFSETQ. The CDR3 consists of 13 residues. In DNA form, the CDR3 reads TGCGCCAGCAGCTTCACGGGGGGAACTGAAGCTTTCTTT. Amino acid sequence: CASSFTGGTEAFF.

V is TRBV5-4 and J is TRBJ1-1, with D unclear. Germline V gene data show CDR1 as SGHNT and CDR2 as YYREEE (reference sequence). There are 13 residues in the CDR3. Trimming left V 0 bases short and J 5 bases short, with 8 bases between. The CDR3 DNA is TGTGCCAGCAGCTTGGAAGAAACAACTGAAGCTTTCTTT. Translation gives CASSLEETTEAFF.

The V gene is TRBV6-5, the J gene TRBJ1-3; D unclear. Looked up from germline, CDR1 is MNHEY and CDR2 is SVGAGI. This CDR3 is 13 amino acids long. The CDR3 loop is CASVSSGLNTIYF. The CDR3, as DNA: TGTGCTAGCGTTTCTTCCGGGCTCAACACCATATATTTT.